The 11 T cell receptor beta chains presented below share a single source sample, sequenced in a study of blood T cell repertoires in COVID-19. Profiling relied on immunoSEQ multiplex PCR, and the TCRdb table lists in-frame clones only, not all of them. This sample has some 270,000 clones, with roughly 89% found just once. Sequencing input: peripheral blood. These receptors all come from a woman aged 55-75 years with COVID-19, enrolled during active disease.

V gene TRBV6-6 combines with J gene TRBJ2-7; TRBD1 aligns across 7 bases. The V segment lost 5 bases and the J segment 0 bases; nucleotides outside the gene matches: 16. CDR3 size: 18 residues. CDR1 and CDR2 (germline): MNHNY, SVGAGI (reference sequence). CDR3 in amino acids: CASSPERDRASISYEQYF. Here the CDR3 DNA reads TGTGCCAGCAGTCCAGAGCGCGACAGGGCCTCAATCTCCTACGAGCAGTACTTC.

The chain links TRBV9 to TRBJ2-1; a weak D match, TRBD1 (6 bases). Germline V CDR1 and CDR2: SGDLS, YYNGEE. The CDR3 has 16 amino acids. Trimming removed 0 bases from V and 0 bases from J, with 10 bases in between. The CDR3 DNA sequence: TGTGCCAGCAGCGTAGGGGACACAGGCTCCTACAATGAGCAGTTCTTC. It translates to CASSVGDTGSYNEQFF. Full variable domain (outside the CDR3, taken from reference TRBV9 and TRBJ2-1): DSGVTQTPKHLITATGQRVTLRCSPRSGDLSVYWYQQSLDQGLQFLIQYYNGEERAKGNILERFSAQQFPDLHSELNLSSLELGDSALYFCASSVGDTGSYNEQFFGPGTRLTVL.

This clone came up once. The chain joins TRBV9 to TRBJ1-2; D may be TRBD1 (5 bases). Trimming stripped 7 bases from V and 4 bases from J, with 17 bases between. This CDR3 region has 14 residues. CDR1 is SGDLS and CDR2 is YYNGEE in the germline V gene. The chain's CDR3 is CASHSGGAPYGYTF. The CDR3 nucleotides read TGTGCCAGCCACTCAGGAGGGGCCCCCTATGGCTACACCTTC.

This clone was detected once. The rearrangement joins TRBV7-3 to TRBJ1-1; no definite D call. V was shortened by 2 bases and J by 4 bases, with 11 bases between the two germline ends. The germline CDR1 and CDR2 sequences are SGHTA and FQGTGA. The CDR3 extends over 14 amino acids. CDR3 residues: CASSLQTAGTEAFF. CDR3 nucleotides: TGTGCCAGCAGCTTACAAACCGCGGGCACTGAAGCTTTCTTT.

The V call is TRBV5-1, the J call TRBJ2-7; D is ambiguous. CDR1 SGHRS and CDR2 YFSETQ come from the germline V gene. V lost 1 base and J 2 bases, leaving 13 bases between the germline ends. The CDR3 runs 15 residues. The chain's CDR3 is CASSLMAQPTYEQYF. The CDR3 bases are TGCGCCAGCAGCTTGATGGCACAGCCCACCTACGAGCAGTACTTC.

The rearrangement uses TRBV5-1 and TRBJ2-1; 10 nucleotides agree with TRBD1. The CDR3 loop spans 12 amino acids. Germline V CDR1 and CDR2: SGHRS, YFSETQ. V shed 7 bases, J shed 8 bases, and the junction held 3 bases outside the gene matches. The CDR3 sequence: CASGTGVDEQFF. CDR3 coding DNA: TGCGCCAGCGGGACAGGGGTTGATGAGCAGTTCTTC.

In its sample, this clone was seen a few times. V usage is TRBV5-6 and J usage is TRBJ1-2, with D possibly being TRBD1 (6 bases). CDR3 length equals 12 residues. Trimming pared 4 bases from V and 8 bases from J, leaving 12 bases between. The germline CDR1 and CDR2 sequences are SGHDT and YYEEEE. CDR3 in DNA: TGTGCCAGCAGCCTAACGACAGGAGGCTACACCTTC. Encoded protein: CASSLTTGGYTF.

The V and J genes are TRBV5-8 and TRBJ2-1, with 8 bases that match TRBD2. The CDR3 has 13 residues. J was trimmed by 4 bases and V by 10 bases; bases with no gene match: 7. The germline CDR1 and CDR2 sequences are SGHTS and YDEGEE. CDR3 nucleotide sequence: TGTGCCGAGCCGGCTAGCGGGTACAATGAGCAGTTCTTC. It yields the protein CAEPASGYNEQFF. The variable domain in full, completed from reference TRBV5-8 and TRBJ2-1, reads EAGVTQSPTHLIKTRGQQATLRCSPISGHTSVYWYQQALGLGLQFLLWYDEGEERNRGNFPPRFSGRQFPNYSSELNVNALELEDSALYLCAEPASGYNEQFFGPGTRLTVL.

The chain joins TRBV7-2 to TRBJ2-7; D possibly corresponds to TRBD1 (6 bases). This CDR3 has 13 amino acids. Germline V gene lookup returns CDR1 SGHTA and CDR2 FQGNSA. Trimming shortened V by 1 base and J by 13 bases, and 17 bases separated the two germline ends. DNA of the CDR3: TGTGCCAGCAGCTTAGGTTGGGGGCCTGATCTTTACTTC. Its protein product is CASSLGWGPDLYF.

The chain combines TRBV11-3 with TRBJ2-2; no clear D gene. Trimming took off 2 bases at V and 6 bases at J, with 4 bases between the two ends. Germline V gene lookup returns CDR1 SGHNT and CDR2 YENEEA. The CDR3 covers 12 residues. The CDR3 bases are TGTGCCAGCAGCTTATTCTCCGGGGAGCTGTTTTTT. This translates into CASSLFSGELFF.

This chain uses TRBV4-3 with TRBJ1-2; unclear D gene. This CDR3 has 13 amino acids. Trimming shortened V by 0 bases and J by 8 bases, and 10 bases separated the two germline ends. Germline values: CDR1 LGHNA, CDR2 YSLEER. The CDR3 region is CASSQEASGGYTF. The CDR3 DNA sequence: TGCGCCAGCAGCCAAGAGGCAAGCGGCGGCTACACCTTC.